Shown below are 10 T cell receptor beta chains from a single sample sequenced in a study of T cells in Graves' hyperthyroidism and ophthalmopathy. Using RNA transcripts as the source, TCR beta CDR3 regions were amplified. An initial round of RT-PCR targeting the TCR CDR3 relied on the HTBI primer set. TCRdb reprocessed the multiplex PCR reads via MiXCR and lists one record per CDR3 protein. Of 250,000 to 300,000 distinct CDR3 sequences listed, 12% to 15% were seen once; the top ten hold approximately 7.9%. Sequences were obtained from blood. The receptors shown here come from a middle-aged woman with Graves' hyperthyroidism.

The chain joins TRBV15 to TRBJ2-5; D remains ambiguous. V lost 2 bases and J lost 0, with 4 bases in between. The CDR3 sequence is 13 residues long. Per the germline V gene, CDR1 is LNHNV and CDR2 is YYDKDF (reference sequence). The CDR3 DNA reads as TGTGCCACCAGCAGAACTAACCAAGAGACCCAGTACTTC. It is translated as CATSRTNQETQYF.

This clonotype showed up just once. The chain is built from TRBV19 and TRBJ2-1, with a tentative D call TRBD2 (5 bases). The V gene lost 2 bases and the J gene lost 7 bases, with 15 bases spanning the gap. In germline, CDR1 is LNHDA, CDR2 SQIVND (reference sequence). The CDR3 is made up of 15 amino acids. The DNA of the CDR3 is TGTGCCAGTAGTATAAGGGCTAGCTTGAGGAATGAGCAGTTCTTC. It codes for CASSIRASLRNEQFF.

This clonotype occurred many times. This sequence joins TRBV7-2 and TRBJ1-5, with unresolved D. CDR1 and CDR2 (germline): SGHTA, FQGNSA. The length of the CDR3 is 13 residues. Trimming removed 4 bases from V and 0 bases from J, with 4 bases in between. The CDR3 region is CASSWSSNQPQHF. In DNA form, the CDR3 reads TGTGCCAGCAGCTGGAGTAGCAATCAGCCCCAGCATTTT.

The chain is built from TRBV7-9 and TRBJ2-3; D is perhaps TRBD2 (5 bases). The CDR3 totals 12 residues. V lost 5 bases to trimming and J lost 7 bases, with 10 bases between them. Looked up from germline, CDR1 is SEHNR and CDR2 is FQNEAQ (reference sequence). For the CDR3, the DNA is TGTGCCAGCAGCCCGGAGCGGTATACGCAGTATTTT. Translation gives CASSPERYTQYF.

Many counts were recorded for this clonotype. The chain links TRBV5-7 to TRBJ1-1, with 9 bases lining up with TRBD1. TRBV5-7 is an open reading frame whose function is uncertain. The CDR3 is 15 amino acids. The trim removed 4 bases at V and 4 bases at J, leaving 8 bases unmatched. This chain's CDR3 is CASSALQGARTEAFF. CDR3 nucleotides: TGTGCCAGCAGCGCGTTACAGGGGGCCCGCACTGAAGCTTTCTTT.

This clonotype was observed many times. The rearrangement links TRBV15 to TRBJ2-1; 10 bases match TRBD1. The germline gives CDR1 LNHNV, CDR2 YYDKDF (reference sequence). V gave up 11 bases and J gave up 4 bases; unmatched junction bases: 11. The CDR3 contains 15 residues. The DNA of the CDR3 is TGTGCCGCCAAAACTTCGGGACAGGGGTACAATGAGCAGTTCTTC. Its translation: CAAKTSGQGYNEQFF.

J is TRBJ2-5 and V is TRBV3-1; unclear D gene. Germline CDR1 reads LGHDT; CDR2 reads YNNKEL (reference sequence). With 1 base removed from V and 5 bases from J, the gap between germline ends came to 20 bases. The CDR3 covers 17 residues. DNA for the CDR3: TGTGCCAGCAGCCAAGCGATCGGGCCCAATTTCGCGGAGACCCAGTACTTC. Its translation: CASSQAIGPNFAETQYF.

This clonotype was counted ten times or more. This chain links TRBV28 with TRBJ2-7; D tentatively reads TRBD1 or TRBD2 (5 bases each). Germline V gene data show CDR1 as MDHEN and CDR2 as SYDVKM. V dropped 11 bases and J dropped 2 bases, with 22 bases sitting between them. The CDR3 loop spans 15 amino acids. CDR3: CAATGEGGWAYEQYF. The CDR3 DNA sequence: TGTGCCGCTACAGGAGAGGGCGGGTGGGCCTACGAGCAGTACTTC. The whole variable domain, remainder taken from reference TRBV28 and TRBJ2-7, is DVKVTQSSRYLVKRTGEKVFLECVQDMDHENMFWYRQDPGLGLRLIYFSYDVKMKEKGDIPEGYSVSREKKERFSLILESASTNQTSMYLCAATGEGGWAYEQYFGPGTRLTVT.

This clonotype was recorded a few times. The rearrangement uses TRBV18 and TRBJ1-4; D not certain. The V end lost 5 bases, the J end lost 0 bases, and 10 bases lay between the germline ends. The CDR3 runs to 15 residues. The germline V gene encodes CDR1 KGHSH and CDR2 LQKENI. CDR3 coding DNA: TGTGCCAGCTCATCGGACCGAACAACTAATGAAAAACTGTTTTTT. Protein product: CASSSDRTTNEKLFF.

In its sample, this clonotype was seen a few times. V gene TRBV6-5 combines with J gene TRBJ2-7; D is unclear. The CDR3 totals 14 residues. Germline assignment: CDR1 MNHEY and CDR2 SVGAGI. Trimming removed 0 bases from V and 4 bases from J, with 10 bases in between. CDR3 sequence reads: CASSYSAQYYEQYF. The CDR3 DNA follows: TGTGCCAGCAGTTACTCGGCCCAATATTACGAGCAGTACTTC.